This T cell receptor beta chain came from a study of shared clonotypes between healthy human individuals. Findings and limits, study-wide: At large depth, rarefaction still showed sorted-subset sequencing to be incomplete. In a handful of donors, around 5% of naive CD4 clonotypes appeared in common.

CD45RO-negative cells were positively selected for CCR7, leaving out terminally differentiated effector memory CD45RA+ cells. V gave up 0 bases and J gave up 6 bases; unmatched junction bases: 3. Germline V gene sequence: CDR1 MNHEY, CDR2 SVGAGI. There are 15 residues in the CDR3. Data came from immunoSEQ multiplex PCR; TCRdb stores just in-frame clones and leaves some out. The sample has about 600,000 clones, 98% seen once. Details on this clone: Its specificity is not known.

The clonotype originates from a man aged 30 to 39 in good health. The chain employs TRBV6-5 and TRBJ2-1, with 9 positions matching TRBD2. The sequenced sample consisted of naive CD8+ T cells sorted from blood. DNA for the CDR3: TGTGCCAGCAGTTACTCGGCGGGAGGGCCCAATGAGCAGTTCTTC. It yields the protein CASSYSAGGPNEQFF.